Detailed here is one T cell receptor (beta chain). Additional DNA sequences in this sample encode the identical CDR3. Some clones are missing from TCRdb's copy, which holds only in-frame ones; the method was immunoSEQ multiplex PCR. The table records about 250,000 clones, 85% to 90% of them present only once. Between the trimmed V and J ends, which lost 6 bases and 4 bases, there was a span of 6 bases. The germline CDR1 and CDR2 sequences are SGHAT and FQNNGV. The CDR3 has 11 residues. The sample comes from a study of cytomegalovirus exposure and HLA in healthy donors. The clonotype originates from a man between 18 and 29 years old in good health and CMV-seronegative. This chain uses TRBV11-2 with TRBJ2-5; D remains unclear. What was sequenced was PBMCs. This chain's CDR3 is CASRSGETQYF. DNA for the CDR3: TGTGCCAGCAGATCCGGAGAGACCCAGTACTTC. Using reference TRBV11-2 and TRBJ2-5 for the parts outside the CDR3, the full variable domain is EAGVAQSPRYKIIEKRQSVAFWCNPISGHATLYWYQQILGQGPKLLIQFQNNGVVDDSQLPKDRFSAERLKGVDSTLKIQPAKLEDSAVYLCASRSGETQYFGPGTRLLVL.